The clone carrying this TCR beta chain came up once. Its specificity is unknown. One end of the junction varies from germline; a read error may be responsible. Exclusions: uncontrolled infection, other autoimmune disease, pregnancy, lactation. These data originate in a study of T cells in Graves' hyperthyroidism and ophthalmopathy. Study conclusions and caveats: Median prediction lead before ophthalmopathy onset was about 6.5 months with the model.

Template material for amplifying TCR beta CDR3 regions consisted of RNA transcripts. HTBI primers were employed in a first-round RT-PCR of the TCR CDR3. TCRdb itself ran the multiplex PCR reads through MiXCR, one entry per CDR3 protein. This sample has over 450,000 distinct CDR3 sequences; 13% to 15% occur once, and the top ten carry 15% to 20%. This CDR3 has 14 residues. Per germline, CDR1 LGHDT and CDR2 YNNKEL (reference sequence). The chain has TRBV3-1 and TRBJ1-2, with D uncertain. Source material: blood. The receptor comes from a woman aged 18-29 years with Graves' hyperthyroidism. In nucleotides, the CDR3 is TGTGCCAGCAGCCCGGAGTACACCCTCTATGGCCACACCTTC. This encodes CASSPEYTLYGHTF.